This TCR beta chain was captured by sequencing in a study of blood T cells in healthy people across ages. For the second PCR, which ran for 7 to 11 cycles, a sample-barcoded 5' primer and a J-beta primer mix were used. Using its own MiXCR run on the 5' RACE reads, TCRdb lists one record per CDR3 protein. This table holds 890,000 or so distinct CDR3 sequences, around two thirds found once. Study-wide results and limits: Whereas aged donors had fewer naive CD4+ cells, long-lived donors had more of them and higher diversity.

Peripheral blood, about 9.3 milliliters per donor, was collected. This clonotype occurred once. Its antigen is currently unknown. The CDR3 length is 14 residues. Germline loops: CDR1 DFQATT, CDR2 SNEGSKA (reference sequence). Losses at the gene ends were 4 bases for V and 8 bases for J; bases not matched to a gene: 9. Sequences were obtained from blood. The chain joins TRBV20-1 to TRBJ2-1; 9 bases align to TRBD1. This receptor was obtained from a man aged 30 to 39 in good health. Here the CDR3 reads CSATDRGTYHEQFF. CDR3 coding DNA: TGCAGTGCTACGGACAGGGGAACGTACCATGAGCAGTTCTTC.